A single sample is the source of the 3 T cell receptor beta chains below, sequenced in a study of T cell responses to AZD1222 COVID-19 vaccine. TCRdb keeps only in-frame clones here, not all; method: immunoSEQ multiplex PCR. This sample yields 130,000 to 150,000 clones, of which roughly 92% are seen a single time; over 1.5% belongs to the top ten. Sequences were derived from peripheral blood, sampled on day 0 of AZD1222 vaccination. These receptors came from an adult in good health.

The CDR3 loop is CASSPPGAGELFF. The DNA of the CDR3 is TGTGCCAGCAGCCCCCCCGGCGCCGGGGAGCTGTTTTTT. This chain uses TRBV11-2 with TRBJ2-2; D gene ambiguous. V lost 5 bases and J 6 bases, leaving 10 bases between the germline ends. The CDR3 extends over 13 amino acids. Germline values: CDR1 SGHAT, CDR2 FQNNGV.

The rearrangement links TRBV25-1 to TRBJ2-7; possibly TRBD2 for D (5 bases). Germline V CDR1 and CDR2: MGHDK, SYGVNS. The CDR3 contains 14 residues. The ends were cut back, 1 base at V and 3 bases at J, with 10 bases in the middle. The CDR3 loop is CASSESGRDYEQYF. As DNA, the CDR3 is TGTGCCAGCAGTGAATCCGGACGGGACTACGAGCAGTACTTC.

J is TRBJ2-1 and V is TRBV7-8; perhaps TRBD1 as D (6 bases). Germline V gene lookup returns CDR1 SGHVS and CDR2 FQNEAQ. Trimming shortened V by 4 bases and J by 9 bases, and 13 bases separated the two germline ends. CDR3 size: 13 residues. In nucleotides, the CDR3 is TGTGCCAGCAGCTCATACAGGGCTGTTGAGCAGTTCTTC. Translation: CASSSYRAVEQFF.